Listed here is a single T cell receptor beta chain. Its antigen is not known. The data derive from a study of T cell responses to AZD1222 COVID-19 vaccine. The study, taken as a whole, reports: Repertoire samples came only from after the peak T cell response. Seropositive AZD1222 recipients at baseline numbered only 6 or 7. After two AZD1222 doses, spike-specific TCR breadth and depth rose versus day 0.

The V end lost 0 bases, the J end lost 0 bases, and 12 bases lay between the germline ends. CDR1 and CDR2 from the germline V gene are SNHLY and FYNNEI. The CDR3 is 17 amino acids. Assay used: immunoSEQ multiplex PCR; TCRdb lists only in-frame clones, some missing. The profile shows roughly 89,000 clones, roughly 90% of them singletons. This chain joins TRBV2 and TRBJ2-4; D possibly uses TRBD1 or TRBD2 (6 bases each). The material was peripheral blood, obtained on day 0 of MenACWY control vaccination. The receptor was derived from an adult in good health. The CDR3 reads CASSEALGGLAKNIQYF. CDR3 nucleotide sequence: TGTGCCAGCAGTGAAGCGCTTGGGGGGCTAGCCAAAAACATTCAGTACTTC.